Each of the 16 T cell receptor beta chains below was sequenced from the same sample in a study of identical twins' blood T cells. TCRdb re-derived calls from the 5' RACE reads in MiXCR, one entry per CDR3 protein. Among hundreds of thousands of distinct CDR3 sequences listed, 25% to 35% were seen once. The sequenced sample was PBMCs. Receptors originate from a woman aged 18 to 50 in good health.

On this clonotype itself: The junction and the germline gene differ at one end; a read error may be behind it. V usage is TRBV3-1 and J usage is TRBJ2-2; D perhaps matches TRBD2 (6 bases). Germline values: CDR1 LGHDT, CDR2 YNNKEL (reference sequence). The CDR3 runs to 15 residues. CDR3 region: CAGSHTGLPPGELFF. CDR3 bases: TGTGCCGGCAGTCACACGGGACTCCCACCCGGGGAGCTGTTTTTT.

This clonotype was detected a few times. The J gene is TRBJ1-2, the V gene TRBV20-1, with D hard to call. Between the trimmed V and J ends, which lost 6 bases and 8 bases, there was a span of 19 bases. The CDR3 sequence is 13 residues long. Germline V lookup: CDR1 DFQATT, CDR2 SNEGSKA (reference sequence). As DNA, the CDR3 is TGCAGTGCCAAACCCCCGGTTAATTGGGGCTACACCTTC. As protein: CSAKPPVNWGYTF.

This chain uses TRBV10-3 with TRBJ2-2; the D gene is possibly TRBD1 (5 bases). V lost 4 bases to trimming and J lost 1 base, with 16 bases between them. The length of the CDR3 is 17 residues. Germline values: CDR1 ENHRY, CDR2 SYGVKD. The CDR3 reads CAISAGPSDKNTGELFF. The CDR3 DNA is TGTGCCATCAGTGCTGGGCCCTCGGACAAGAACACCGGGGAGCTGTTTTTT.

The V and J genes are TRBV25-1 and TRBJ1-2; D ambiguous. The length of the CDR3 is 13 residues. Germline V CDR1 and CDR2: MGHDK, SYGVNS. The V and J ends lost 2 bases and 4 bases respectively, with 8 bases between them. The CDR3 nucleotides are TGTGCCAGCAGTGAACACCTCTCCTATGGCTACACCTTC. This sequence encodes CASSEHLSYGYTF.

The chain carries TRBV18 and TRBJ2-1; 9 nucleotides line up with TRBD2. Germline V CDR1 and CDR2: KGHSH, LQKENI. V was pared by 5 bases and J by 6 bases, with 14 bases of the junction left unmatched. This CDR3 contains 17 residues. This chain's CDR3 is CASSRWASGTVGNEQFF. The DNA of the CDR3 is TGTGCCAGCTCAAGGTGGGCTAGCGGGACGGTGGGCAATGAGCAGTTCTTC.

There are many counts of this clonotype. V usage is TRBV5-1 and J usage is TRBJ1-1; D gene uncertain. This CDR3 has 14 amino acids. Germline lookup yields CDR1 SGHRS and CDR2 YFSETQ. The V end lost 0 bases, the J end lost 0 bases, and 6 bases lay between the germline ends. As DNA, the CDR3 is TGCGCCAGCAGCTTGGAACCCGTGAACACTGAAGCTTTCTTT. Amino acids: CASSLEPVNTEAFF.

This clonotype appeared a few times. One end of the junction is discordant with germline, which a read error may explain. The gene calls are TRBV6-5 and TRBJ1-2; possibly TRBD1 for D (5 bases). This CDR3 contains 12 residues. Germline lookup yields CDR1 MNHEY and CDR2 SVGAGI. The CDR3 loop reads CASIGANDGYTF. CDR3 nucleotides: TGTGCCAGCATAGGGGCTAACGATGGCTACACCTTC.

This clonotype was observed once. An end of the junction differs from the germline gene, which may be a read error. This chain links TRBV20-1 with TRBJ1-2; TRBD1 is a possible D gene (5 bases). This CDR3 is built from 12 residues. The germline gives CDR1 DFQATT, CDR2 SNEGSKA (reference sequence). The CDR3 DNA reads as TGCGGTGCTAGAGTCGGGGGCTATGGCTACACCTTC. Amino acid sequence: CGARVGGYGYTF.

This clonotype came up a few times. The CDR3, as DNA: TGTGCCAGCAGCCAAGCATGGAGCACCGGGGAGCTGTTTTTT. Translation: CASSQAWSTGELFF. This rearrangement joins TRBV3-1 to TRBJ2-2; no firm D call. V was shortened by 1 base and J by 4 bases, with 7 bases between the two germline ends. CDR3 length equals 14 residues. CDR1 is LGHDT, CDR2 YNNKEL, per germline (reference sequence).

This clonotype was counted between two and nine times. The CDR3 region has the DNA TGCGCCAGCAGCTTGGCCGCTACCAATGAGCAGTTCTTC. This translates into CASSLAATNEQFF. The chain links TRBV5-1 to TRBJ2-1; unclear D gene. The CDR3 is 13 residues long. The V and J ends lost 0 bases and 6 bases respectively, with 7 bases between them. CDR1 and CDR2 from the germline V gene are SGHRS and YFSETQ.

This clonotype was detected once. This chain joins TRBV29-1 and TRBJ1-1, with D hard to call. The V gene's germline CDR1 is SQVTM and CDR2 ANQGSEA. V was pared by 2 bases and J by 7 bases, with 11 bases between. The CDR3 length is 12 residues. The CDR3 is CSVESAVLEAFF. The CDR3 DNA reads TGCAGCGTTGAATCCGCGGTCCTTGAAGCTTTCTTT.

CDR3 protein: CASSLKTVTGELFF. The CDR3 coding sequence is TGTGCCAGCAGCTTAAAGACAGTCACCGGGGAGCTGTTTTTT. The rearrangement links TRBV11-3 to TRBJ2-2, with D tentatively TRBD1 (5 bases). V shed 2 bases and J shed 4 bases, with 8 bases lying between them. CDR3 length: 14 amino acids. In germline, CDR1 is SGHNT, CDR2 YENEEA.

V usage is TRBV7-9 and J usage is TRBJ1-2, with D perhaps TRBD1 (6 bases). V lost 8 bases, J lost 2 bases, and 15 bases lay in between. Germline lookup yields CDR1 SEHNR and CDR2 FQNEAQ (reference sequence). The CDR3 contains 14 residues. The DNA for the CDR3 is TGTGCCAGCGGAAGACAGGAAGGGAACTATGGCTACACCTTC. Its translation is CASGRQEGNYGYTF.

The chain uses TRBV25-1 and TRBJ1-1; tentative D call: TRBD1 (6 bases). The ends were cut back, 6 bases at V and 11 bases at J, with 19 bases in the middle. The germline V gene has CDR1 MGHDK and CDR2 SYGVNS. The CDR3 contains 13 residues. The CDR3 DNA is TGTGCCAGCAGCCCCTGGACAGCGGGAGGTGCTTTCTTT. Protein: CASSPWTAGGAFF.

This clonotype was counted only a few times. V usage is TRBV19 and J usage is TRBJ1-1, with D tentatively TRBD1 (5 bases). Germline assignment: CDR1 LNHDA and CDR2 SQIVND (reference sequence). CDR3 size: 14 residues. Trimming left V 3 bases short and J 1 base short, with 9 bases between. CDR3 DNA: TGTGCCAGTAGTATGAGGGACCGGAACACTGAAGCTTTCTTT. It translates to CASSMRDRNTEAFF.

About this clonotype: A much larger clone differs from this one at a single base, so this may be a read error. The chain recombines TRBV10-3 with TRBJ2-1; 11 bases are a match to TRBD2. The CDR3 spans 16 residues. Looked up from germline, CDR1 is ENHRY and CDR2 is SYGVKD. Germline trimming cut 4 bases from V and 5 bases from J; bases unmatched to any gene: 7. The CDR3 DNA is TGTGCCATCAGTGTACTAGCGGGAGTTACCCACAATGAGCAGTTCTTC. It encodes CAISVLAGVTHNEQFF.